These 20 T cell receptor beta chains were all obtained from the same sample, sequenced in a study of cytomegalovirus exposure and HLA in healthy donors. PCR involved 60 Vbeta and 13 Jbeta primers. TCRdb keeps only in-frame clones here, not all; method: immunoSEQ multiplex PCR. Listed are approximately 190,000 clones; less than 6.5% falls within the top ten. Sequenced sample: PBMCs. The receptors come from a young man in good health and CMV-seronegative.

The CDR3 here is CAISGGTSGGRDTQYF. CDR3 DNA: TGTGCCATCAGTGGCGGGACTAGCGGGGGACGAGATACGCAGTATTTT. This chain uses TRBV10-3 with TRBJ2-3, with 14 bases that match TRBD2. V trimming: 4 bases; J trimming: 5 bases; junction bases outside the gene matches: 5. This CDR3 has 16 amino acids. The germline CDR1 and CDR2 sequences are ENHRY and SYGVKD.

The V and J genes are TRBV18 and TRBJ2-1; 14 bases map to TRBD2. CDR1 and CDR2 (germline): KGHSH, LQKENI. The CDR3 runs 16 residues. V was clipped by 4 bases and J by 8 bases; unmatched bases: 7. In DNA form, the CDR3 reads TGTGCCAGCTCACTGGGACTAGCGGGAGAGGAGGATGAGCAGTTCTTC. This codes for CASSLGLAGEEDEQFF.

Turning to this clone: The DNA is omitted, as the CDR3 cannot be located on it reliably, and the CDR3 follows TCRdb's listing. This sequence joins TRBV9 and TRBJ1-4; TRBD1 is the table's D call and was not checked against the DNA. Germline CDR1 SGDLS, CDR2 YYNGEE. The CDR3 contains 13 residues when both ends are counted. The CDR3 reads CASSVGAGTEMFF.

The chain couples TRBV29-1 to TRBJ2-7; 8 nucleotides agree with TRBD1. Germline assignment: CDR1 SQVTM and CDR2 ANQGSEA. The V gene end was trimmed by 7 bases and the J gene end by 6 bases; junction bases not matched to a gene: 8. The CDR3 totals 12 residues. The CDR3 sequence is CSGTGLRGEQYF. For the CDR3, the DNA is TGCAGCGGGACAGGGTTGAGGGGCGAGCAGTACTTC.

J is TRBJ2-1 and V is TRBV13; 8 nucleotides align to TRBD2. Germline lookup yields CDR1 PRHDT and CDR2 FYEKMQ (reference sequence). The V gene end was trimmed by 0 bases and the J gene end by 6 bases; junction bases not matched to a gene: 10. This CDR3 is built from 17 residues. The CDR3 is CASSLGFRGGFINEQFF. DNA for the CDR3: TGTGCCAGCAGCTTAGGCTTTCGGGGGGGCTTCATCAATGAGCAGTTCTTC.

The chain is built from TRBV28 and TRBJ2-5, with TRBD1 identical over 8 bases. The CDR3 consists of 14 residues. Germline lookup yields CDR1 MDHEN and CDR2 SYDVKM. The ends lost 6 bases at V and 4 bases at J; junction bases unmatched: 7. The DNA for the CDR3 is TGTGCCAGCAGAGAGGTCGACAGGGGAGAGACCCAGTACTTC. It yields the protein CASREVDRGETQYF.

The chain uses TRBV28 and TRBJ1-4, with D possibly matching TRBD1 (6 bases). V lost 4 bases and J 7 bases, leaving 22 bases between the germline ends. Germline CDR1 MDHEN, CDR2 SYDVKM. The CDR3 consists of 17 residues. CDR3 DNA: TGTGCCAGCAGTTCCCCCGGGGGGCGGTCGGAGGCTGAAAAACTGTTTTTT. It encodes CASSSPGGRSEAEKLFF.

The CDR3 loop reads CASSLGIRSGEQFF. CDR3 DNA sequence: TGTGCCAGCAGCTTGGGGATAAGGAGCGGTGAGCAGTTCTTC. The chain is built from TRBV5-8 and TRBJ2-1; TRBD2 is a possible D gene (5 bases). Germline V CDR1 and CDR2: SGHTS, YDEGEE. Between the trimmed V and J ends, which lost 0 bases and 9 bases, there was a span of 13 bases. CDR3 size: 14 residues.

The rearrangement links TRBV5-1 to TRBJ2-5; D possibly corresponds to TRBD2 (7 bases). The germline gives CDR1 SGHRS, CDR2 YFSETQ. The CDR3 loop spans 16 amino acids. The V end lost 4 bases, the J end lost 4 bases, and 20 bases lay between the germline ends. The CDR3 nucleotides read TGCGCCAGCAGCGCCAAAGGGGGGGGGAGCGGAGAGACCCAGTACTTC. Encoded protein: CASSAKGGGSGETQYF.

J is TRBJ2-3 and V is TRBV6-4, with a possible D match to TRBD2 (5 bases). With 6 bases removed from V and 0 bases from J, the gap between germline ends came to 10 bases. The CDR3 sequence is 14 residues long. Germline CDR1 MRHNA, CDR2 SNTAGT. The CDR3 DNA reads TGTGCCAGCAGCCTCCGGACTAGCACAGATACGCAGTATTTT. Translated, it gives CASSLRTSTDTQYF.

The chain recombines TRBV27 with TRBJ2-7, with 7 nucleotides matching TRBD2. The germline CDR1 and CDR2 sequences are MNHEY and SMNVEV (reference sequence). V lost 4 bases and J lost 4; bases outside the gene matches: 10. The CDR3 loop spans 15 amino acids. CDR3 DNA: TGTGCCAGCAGTTCCGCTAGCGGAGAGAAGTACGAGCAGTACTTC. It yields the protein CASSSASGEKYEQYF.

The rearrangement joins TRBV11-3 to TRBJ2-2, with D possibly being TRBD1 (6 bases). This CDR3 spans 15 amino acids. V lost 4 bases and J lost 3, with 12 bases in between. Germline CDR1 SGHNT, CDR2 YENEEA. In DNA form, the CDR3 reads TGTGCCAGCAGCTCGACAGGACCGCACACCGGGGAGCTGTTTTTT. Protein: CASSSTGPHTGELFF.

This sequence joins TRBV9 and TRBJ2-3, with 10 bases lining up with TRBD2. After removal of 3 bases from V and 4 bases from J, the junction contained 5 bases not matched to a gene. This CDR3 has 15 residues. The V gene's germline CDR1 is SGDLS and CDR2 YYNGEE. The CDR3 bases are TGTGCCAGCAGCGCCAGCGGGAGGGGGGCAGATACGCAGTATTTT. Its protein product is CASSASGRGADTQYF.

The V call is TRBV5-4, the J call TRBJ1-4; possible D gene TRBD1, 6 bases. V lost 6 bases and J 5 bases, leaving 14 bases between the germline ends. Germline lookup yields CDR1 SGHNT and CDR2 YYREEE (reference sequence). This CDR3 is 14 amino acids long. The CDR3 sequence is CASTAGGANEKLFF. CDR3 nucleotide sequence: TGTGCCAGCACCGCGGGGGGCGCAAATGAAAAACTGTTTTTT.

This chain joins TRBV6-5 and TRBJ1-6; D perhaps matches TRBD1 (5 bases). There are 15 residues in the CDR3. From germline, CDR1 is MNHEY and CDR2 SVGAGI. V lost 0 bases and J 8 bases, leaving 11 bases between the germline ends. The CDR3 here is CASSYSPGTDSPLHF. The DNA of the CDR3 is TGTGCCAGCAGTTACTCACCAGGGACTGATTCACCCCTCCACTTT.

The CDR3 nucleotides read TGTGCCAGCAGCTTGGGTACTAGCGTACTTTCCTACGAGCAGTACTTC. Translating gives CASSLGTSVLSYEQYF. The chain employs TRBV5-8 and TRBJ2-7, with 7 nucleotides matching TRBD2. CDR3 length: 16 amino acids. V lost 0 bases to trimming and J lost 1 base; unmatched junction nucleotides: 7. Germline V gene lookup returns CDR1 SGHTS and CDR2 YDEGEE.

The chain combines TRBV25-1 with TRBJ2-4; D possibly corresponds to TRBD1 (6 bases). Germline CDR1 and CDR2: MGHDK and SYGVNS. The CDR3 extends over 17 amino acids. Trimming shortened V by 4 bases and J by 2 bases, and 18 bases separated the two germline ends. The CDR3 region is CASSADPPTGTKNIQYF. DNA for the CDR3: TGTGCCAGCAGTGCCGACCCCCCTACAGGGACCAAAAACATTCAGTACTTC. Variable domain in full (rest from reference TRBV25-1 and TRBJ2-4): EADIYQTPRYLVIGTGKKITLECSQTMGHDKMYWYQQDPGMELHLIHYSYGVNSTEKGDLSSESTVSRIRTEHFPLTLESARPSHTSQYLCASSADPPTGTKNIQYFGAGTRLSVL.

The V call is TRBV7-9, the J call TRBJ2-5, with no clear D. The CDR3 is 16 amino acids. Germline CDR1 and CDR2: SEHNR and FQNEAQ (reference sequence). V was pared by 1 base and J by 3 bases, with 15 bases between. This CDR3 is CASSLEGETPEETQYF. As DNA, the CDR3 is TGTGCCAGCAGCTTAGAAGGAGAGACCCCCGAAGAGACCCAGTACTTC.

This chain uses TRBV2 with TRBJ1-2, with D possibly TRBD1 on 5 matching bases. CDR1 is SNHLY and CDR2 is FYNNEI in the germline V gene. V was cut by 8 bases and J by 6 bases, with 16 bases left in between. The CDR3 contains 13 residues. CDR3 protein: CASSDGAKNGYTF. CDR3 nucleotide sequence: TGTGCCAGCTCGGATGGGGCAAAAAATGGCTACACCTTC.

V usage is TRBV6-5 and J usage is TRBJ1-5, with D maybe TRBD1 (5 bases). With 0 bases removed from V and 4 bases from J, the gap between germline ends came to 10 bases. The CDR3 has 15 residues. Looked up from germline, CDR1 is MNHEY and CDR2 is SVGAGI. CDR3 coding DNA: TGTGCCAGCAGTTACTCGCCGAAGGGGAATCAGCCCCAGCATTTT. As protein: CASSYSPKGNQPQHF.